This T cell receptor (beta chain) was identified in a study of technical replicates of blood from several donors. Sequencing used immunoSEQ multiplex PCR; TCRdb keeps in-frame clones, though not all of them. The top ten hold approximately 0.25% of the sample, which has 70,000 to 95,000 clones, approximately 95% seen once. Source material: T cells isolated from PBMCs. This TCR was recovered from a human donor in good health.

For the CDR3, the DNA is TGTGCCAGCAGCTTGCAGGGGGTACTCAATCAGCCCCAGCATTTT. Protein: CASSLQGVLNQPQHF. This rearrangement joins TRBV5-6 to TRBJ1-5, with 7 bases that match TRBD1. Germline-derived CDR1 and CDR2 are SGHDT and YYEEEE. J was trimmed by 3 bases and V by 1 base; bases with no gene match: 4. The CDR3 consists of 15 residues.